This T cell receptor beta chain was sequenced in a study of cytomegalovirus exposure and HLA in healthy donors. Study-wide background: A preliminary data release comprised around 90 million unique TCRs obtained from HLA-typed donors.

As for this clone: Its antigen is as yet unknown.

This cohort consisted of healthy bone marrow donors. General study findings and limits: Accounts indicate the classifier identified cytomegalovirus status with strong specificity and sensitivity. Certain indistinguishable V segments, among them TRBV6-2 and TRBV6-3, were excluded.

The PCR had 60 Vbeta and 13 Jbeta primers. Method: immunoSEQ multiplex PCR; TCRdb's copy keeps in-frame clones and lacks some. In the table there are around 160,000 clones, around three quarters of which are singletons. CDR3 length equals 16 residues. The V gene end was trimmed by 4 bases and the J gene end by 0 bases; junction bases not matched to a gene: 6. Germline CDR1 reads LNHDA; CDR2 reads SQIVND (reference sequence). This clonotype was sampled from a woman aged 40 to 55 in good health and CMV-seronegative. Source material: PBMCs. The chain has TRBV19 and TRBJ1-3; 7 bases agree with TRBD1. The CDR3 here is CASSRGTASSGNTIYF. The CDR3 DNA follows: TGTGCCAGTAGTAGGGGGACAGCTAGCTCTGGAAACACCATATATTTT.